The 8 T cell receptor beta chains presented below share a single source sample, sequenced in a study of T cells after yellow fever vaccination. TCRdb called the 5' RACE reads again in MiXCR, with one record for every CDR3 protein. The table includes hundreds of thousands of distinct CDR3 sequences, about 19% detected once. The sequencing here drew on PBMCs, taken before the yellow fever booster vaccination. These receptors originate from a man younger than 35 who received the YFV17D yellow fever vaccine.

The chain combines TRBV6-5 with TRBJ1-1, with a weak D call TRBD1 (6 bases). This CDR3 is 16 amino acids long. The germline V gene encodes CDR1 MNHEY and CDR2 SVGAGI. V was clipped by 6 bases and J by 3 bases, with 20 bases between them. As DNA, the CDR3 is TGTGCCAGCAGACCCTTTGACAGGCGAGGGGACACTGAAGCTTTCTTT. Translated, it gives CASRPFDRRGDTEAFF.

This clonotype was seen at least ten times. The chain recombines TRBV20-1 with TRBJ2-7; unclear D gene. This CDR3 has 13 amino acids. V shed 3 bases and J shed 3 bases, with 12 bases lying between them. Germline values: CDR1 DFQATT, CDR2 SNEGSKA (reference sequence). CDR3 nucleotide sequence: TGCAGTGCTAGTACTCCAGCCGACTACGAGCAGTACGTC. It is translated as CSASTPADYEQYV.

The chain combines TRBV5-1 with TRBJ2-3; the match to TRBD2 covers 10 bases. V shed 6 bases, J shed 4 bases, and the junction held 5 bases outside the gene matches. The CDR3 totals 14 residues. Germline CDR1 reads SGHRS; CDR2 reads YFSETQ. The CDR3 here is CASIDSGGSDTQYF. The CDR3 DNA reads TGCGCCAGCATAGATAGCGGGGGGTCAGATACGCAGTATTTT.

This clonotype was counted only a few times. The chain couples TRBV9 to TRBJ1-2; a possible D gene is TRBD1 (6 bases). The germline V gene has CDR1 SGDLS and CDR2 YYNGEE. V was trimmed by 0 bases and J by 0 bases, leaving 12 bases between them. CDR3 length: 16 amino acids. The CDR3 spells CASSVGPGGPNYGYTF. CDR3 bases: TGTGCCAGCAGCGTAGGGCCGGGGGGCCCTAACTATGGCTACACCTTC.

The CDR3 nucleotides are TGTGCCAGCAGTTTGGTTGGGACAACGAACACCGGGGAGCTGTTTTTT. Protein product: CASSLVGTTNTGELFF. The chain recombines TRBV12-3 or TRBV12-4 with TRBJ2-2, with a possible D match to TRBD1 (6 bases). The V end was cut by 3 bases, the J end by 0 bases, with 11 bases between. CDR3 size: 16 residues.

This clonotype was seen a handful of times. The CDR3 protein is CATSDPGRPYEQYF. CDR3 sequence (DNA): TGTGCCACCAGTGATCCGGGCAGGCCCTACGAGCAGTACTTC. This sequence joins TRBV24-1 and TRBJ2-7; D call uncertain. CDR1 and CDR2 (germline): KGHDR, SFDVKD. This CDR3 spans 14 amino acids. Trimming stripped 3 bases from V and 2 bases from J, with 10 bases between.

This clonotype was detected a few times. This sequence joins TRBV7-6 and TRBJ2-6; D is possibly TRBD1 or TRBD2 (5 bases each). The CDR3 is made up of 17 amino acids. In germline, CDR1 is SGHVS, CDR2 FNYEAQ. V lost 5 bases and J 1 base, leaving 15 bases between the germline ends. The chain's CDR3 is CASSPSSWGSGANVLTF. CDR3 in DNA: TGTGCCAGCAGCCCTTCTTCTTGGGGGTCTGGGGCCAACGTCCTGACTTTC.

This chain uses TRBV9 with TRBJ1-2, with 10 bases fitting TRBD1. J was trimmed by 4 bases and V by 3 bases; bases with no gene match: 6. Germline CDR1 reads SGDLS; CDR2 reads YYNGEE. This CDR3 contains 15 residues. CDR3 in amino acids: CASSGRDRGIYGYTF. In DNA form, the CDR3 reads TGTGCCAGCAGCGGCCGGGACAGGGGAATCTATGGCTACACCTTC. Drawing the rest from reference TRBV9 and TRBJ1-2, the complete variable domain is DSGVTQTPKHLITATGQRVTLRCSPRSGDLSVYWYQQSLDQGLQFLIQYYNGEERAKGNILERFSAQQFPDLHSELNLSSLELGDSALYFCASSGRDRGIYGYTFGSGTRLTVV.